A selection of T cell receptor beta chains follows, all from one sample in a study of blood T cells in healthy people across ages. TCRdb redid the calling of the 5' RACE reads with MiXCR, one entry per CDR3 protein. The table shows more than 800,000 distinct CDR3 sequences, with 29% occurring only once. The sequenced sample was blood. Receptor source: a woman aged 80 or older in good health. Each CDR3 is given without its conserved first and last residue.

CDR3	V	J
ASSLAASGRIYEQY	TRBV7-2	TRBJ2-7
ASSQMAGGRNNEQY	TRBV7-9	-
ASGGTHLWGDIVDTQY	TRBV2	TRBJ2-3
ASSPGGSDGYT	TRBV5-1	TRBJ1-2
ASSLIKVKNTEAF	TRBV7-2	TRBJ1-1
ASSLVQGAGGYT	TRBV12-3/TRBV12-4	TRBJ1-2
ASSPRGTGTDTQY	TRBV6-2/TRBV6-3	TRBJ2-3
ASSPPGGGAAGEQF	TRBV6-6	TRBJ2-1
ASSYRLRGSGTEAF	TRBV6-2/TRBV6-3	TRBJ1-1
ASSTTGTSGGVVTQY	TRBV9	TRBJ2-3
ASTIDPRGGYEQY	TRBV27	TRBJ2-7
ASSRRASGENIQY	TRBV5-4	TRBJ2-4
ASSKTGGAQPQH	TRBV21-1	TRBJ1-5
SATGGAGLPDTQY	TRBV20-1	TRBJ2-3
ASSLESLSYGQY	TRBV11-2	TRBJ2-5
ASSLLEESPDTQY	TRBV5-1	TRBJ2-3
ASSVALNTEAF	TRBV9	TRBJ1-1
ASSFGSGGGTADTQY	TRBV28	TRBJ2-3
ASGLPISADTQY	TRBV5-1	TRBJ2-3
ASSQESAGQIYGYT	TRBV4-1	TRBJ1-2
SASPPGQPYGYT	TRBV20-1	TRBJ1-2
SAYRGRAVGNQPQH	TRBV20-1	TRBJ1-5